This T cell receptor (beta chain) was sequenced for a study of radiotherapy plus CTLA-4 blockade in lung cancer. V was clipped by 6 bases and J by 5 bases; unmatched bases: 7. The CDR3 has 14 amino acids. The germline V gene has CDR1 LNHNV and CDR2 YYDKDF (reference sequence). Findings of the study overall: Expansion of tumor-derived TCR clones was observed in blood after radiotherapy plus ipilimumab.

Assay used: immunoSEQ multiplex PCR; TCRdb lists only in-frame clones, some missing. The sample gives tens of thousands of clones, 85% of which show up once; about a quarter is in the top ten. This clone came up once. Its antigen is not identified. This receptor was identified in a human donor with non-small cell lung cancer whose response to radiotherapy plus ipilimumab could not be evaluated. Sequences were derived from peripheral blood, sampled from a patient treated with radiotherapy plus ipilimumab. The J gene is TRBJ2-1, the V gene TRBV15; 7 nucleotides agree with TRBD1. The CDR3 DNA reads as TGTGCCACCAGGGCCGGGACAGCAAACAATGAGCAGTTCTTC. Protein: CATRAGTANNEQFF.